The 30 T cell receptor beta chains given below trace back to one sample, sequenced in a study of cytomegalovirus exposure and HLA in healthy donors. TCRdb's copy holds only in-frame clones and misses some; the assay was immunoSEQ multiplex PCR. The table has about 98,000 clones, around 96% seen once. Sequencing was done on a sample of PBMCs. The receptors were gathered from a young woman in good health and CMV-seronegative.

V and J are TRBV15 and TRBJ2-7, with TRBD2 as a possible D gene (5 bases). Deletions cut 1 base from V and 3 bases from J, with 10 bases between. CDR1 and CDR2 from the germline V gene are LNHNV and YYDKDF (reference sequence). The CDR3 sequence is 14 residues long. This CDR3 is CATSRVGGSYEQYF. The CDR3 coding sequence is TGTGCCACCAGCAGAGTCGGAGGTAGCTACGAGCAGTACTTC.

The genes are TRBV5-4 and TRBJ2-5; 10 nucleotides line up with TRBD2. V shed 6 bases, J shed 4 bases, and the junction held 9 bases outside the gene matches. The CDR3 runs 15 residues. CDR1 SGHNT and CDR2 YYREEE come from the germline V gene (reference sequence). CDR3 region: CASNVKSGRGETQYF. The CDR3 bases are TGTGCCAGCAACGTCAAGAGCGGGAGGGGAGAGACCCAGTACTTC.

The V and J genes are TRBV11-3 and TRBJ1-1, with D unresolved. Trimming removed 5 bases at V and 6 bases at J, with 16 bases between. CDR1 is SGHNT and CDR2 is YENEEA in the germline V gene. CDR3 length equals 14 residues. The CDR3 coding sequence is TGTGCCAGCAGCGACGCCCGGGAGAAGGCTGAAGCTTTCTTT. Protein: CASSDAREKAEAFF.

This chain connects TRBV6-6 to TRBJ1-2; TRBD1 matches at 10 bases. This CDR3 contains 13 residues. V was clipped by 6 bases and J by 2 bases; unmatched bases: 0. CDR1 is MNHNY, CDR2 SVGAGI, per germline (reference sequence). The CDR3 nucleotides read TGTGCCAGCAGGGGACAGGGGAACTATGGCTACACCTTC. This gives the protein CASRGQGNYGYTF.

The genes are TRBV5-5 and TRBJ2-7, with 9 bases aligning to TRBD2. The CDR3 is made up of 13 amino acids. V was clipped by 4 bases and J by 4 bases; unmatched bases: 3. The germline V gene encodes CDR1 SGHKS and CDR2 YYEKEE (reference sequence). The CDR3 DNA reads TGTGCCAGCAGCGAGCGGGAGGTATACGAGCAGTACTTC. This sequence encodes CASSEREVYEQYF.

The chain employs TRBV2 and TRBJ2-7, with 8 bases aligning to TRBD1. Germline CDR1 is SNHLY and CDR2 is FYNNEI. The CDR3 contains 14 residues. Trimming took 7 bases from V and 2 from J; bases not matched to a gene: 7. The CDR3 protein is CASIIRQGPYEQYF. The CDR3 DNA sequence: TGTGCCAGCATAATCCGACAGGGGCCCTACGAGCAGTACTTC.

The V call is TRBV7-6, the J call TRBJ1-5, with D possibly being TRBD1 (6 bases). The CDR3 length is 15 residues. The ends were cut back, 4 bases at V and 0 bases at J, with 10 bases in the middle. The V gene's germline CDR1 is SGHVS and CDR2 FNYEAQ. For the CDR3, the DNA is TGTGCCAGCAGCTCTGGGGGCAGTAGCAATCAGCCCCAGCATTTT. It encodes CASSSGGSSNQPQHF.

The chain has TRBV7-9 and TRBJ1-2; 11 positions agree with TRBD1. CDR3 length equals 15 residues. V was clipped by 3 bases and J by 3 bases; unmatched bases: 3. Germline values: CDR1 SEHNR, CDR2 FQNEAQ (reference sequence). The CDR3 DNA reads TGTGCCAGCAGCTTGGACAGGGGGCAGGACTATGGCTACACCTTC. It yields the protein CASSLDRGQDYGYTF.

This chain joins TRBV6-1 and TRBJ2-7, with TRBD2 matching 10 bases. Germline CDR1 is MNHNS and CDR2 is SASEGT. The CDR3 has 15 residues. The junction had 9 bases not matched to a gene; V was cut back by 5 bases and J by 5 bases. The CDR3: CASSNRAGGPHEQYF. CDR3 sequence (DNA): TGTGCCAGCAGTAACCGAGCGGGAGGGCCTCACGAGCAGTACTTC.

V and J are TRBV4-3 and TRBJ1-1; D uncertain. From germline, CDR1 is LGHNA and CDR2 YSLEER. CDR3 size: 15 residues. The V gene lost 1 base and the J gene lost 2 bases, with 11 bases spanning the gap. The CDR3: CASSQGPEGNTEAFF. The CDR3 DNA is TGCGCCAGCAGCCAAGGGCCCGAGGGTAACACTGAAGCTTTCTTT.

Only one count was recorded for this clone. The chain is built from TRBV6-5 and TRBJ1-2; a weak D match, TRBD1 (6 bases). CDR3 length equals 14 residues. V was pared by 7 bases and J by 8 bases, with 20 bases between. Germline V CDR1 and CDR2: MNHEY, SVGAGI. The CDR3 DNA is TGTGCCAGCAACCCTACAGGGAACCCCTACGGCTACACCTTC. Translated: CASNPTGNPYGYTF.

The CDR3 DNA reads TGCGCCAGCAGCCAGGGACAGGGAATTAACACTGAAGCTTTCTTT. Translation: CASSQGQGINTEAFF. The rearrangement uses TRBV4-1 and TRBJ1-1; 9 bases match TRBD1. This CDR3 region has 15 residues. Per the germline V gene, CDR1 is MGHRA and CDR2 is YSYEKL. The ends lost 3 bases at V and 2 bases at J; junction bases unmatched: 4.

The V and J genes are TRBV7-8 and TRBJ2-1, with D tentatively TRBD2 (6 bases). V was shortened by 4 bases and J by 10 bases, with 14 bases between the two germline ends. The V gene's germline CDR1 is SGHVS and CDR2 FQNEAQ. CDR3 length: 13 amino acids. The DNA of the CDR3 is TGTGCCAGCAGCTCAGCCCGCGGGAACGAGCAGTTCTTC. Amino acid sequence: CASSSARGNEQFF.

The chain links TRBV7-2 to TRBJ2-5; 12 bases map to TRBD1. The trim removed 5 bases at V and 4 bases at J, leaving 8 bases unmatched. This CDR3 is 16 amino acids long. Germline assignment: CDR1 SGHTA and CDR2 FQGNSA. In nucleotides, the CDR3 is TGTGCCAGCAGCCCGGGACAGGGGGCCTTGGTAGAGACCCAGTACTTC. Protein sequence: CASSPGQGALVETQYF.

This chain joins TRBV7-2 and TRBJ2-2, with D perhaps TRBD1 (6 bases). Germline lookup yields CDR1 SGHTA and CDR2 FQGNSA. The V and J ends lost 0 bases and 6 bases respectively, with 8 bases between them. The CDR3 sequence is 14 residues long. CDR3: CASSLATGSGELFF. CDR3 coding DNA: TGTGCCAGCAGCTTAGCTACAGGGTCCGGGGAGCTGTTTTTT.

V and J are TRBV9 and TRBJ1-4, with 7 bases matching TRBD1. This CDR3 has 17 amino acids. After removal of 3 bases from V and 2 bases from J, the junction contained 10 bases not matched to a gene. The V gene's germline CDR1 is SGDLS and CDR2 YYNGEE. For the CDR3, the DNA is TGTGCCAGCAGCGATTCGTCAGGGGGAGCCACTAATGAAAAACTGTTTTTT. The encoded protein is CASSDSSGGATNEKLFF. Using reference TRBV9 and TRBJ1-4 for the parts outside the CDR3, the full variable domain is DSGVTQTPKHLITATGQRVTLRCSPRSGDLSVYWYQQSLDQGLQFLIQYYNGEERAKGNILERFSAQQFPDLHSELNLSSLELGDSALYFCASSDSSGGATNEKLFFGSGTQLSVL.

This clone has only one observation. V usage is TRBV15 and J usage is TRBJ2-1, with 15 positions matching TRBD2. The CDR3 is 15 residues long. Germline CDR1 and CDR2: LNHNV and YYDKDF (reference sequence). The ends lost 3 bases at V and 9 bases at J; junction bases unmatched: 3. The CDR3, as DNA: TGTGCCACCAGCAGGGGACTAGCGGGAGGAGGTGAGCAGTTCTTC. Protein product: CATSRGLAGGGEQFF.

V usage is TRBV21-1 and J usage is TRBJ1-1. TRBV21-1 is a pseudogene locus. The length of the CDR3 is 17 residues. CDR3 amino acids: CASSKGGSWSMNTEAFF. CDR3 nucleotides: TGTGCCAGCAGCAAAGGTGGTAGTTGGTCCATGAACACTGAAGCTTTCTTT.

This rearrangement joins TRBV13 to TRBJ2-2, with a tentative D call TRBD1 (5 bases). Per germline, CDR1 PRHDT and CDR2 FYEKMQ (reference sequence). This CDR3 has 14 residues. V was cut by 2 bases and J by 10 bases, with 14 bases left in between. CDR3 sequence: CASSLRGSVQELFF. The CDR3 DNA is TGTGCCAGCAGCTTAAGGGGTTCAGTCCAGGAGCTGTTTTTT.

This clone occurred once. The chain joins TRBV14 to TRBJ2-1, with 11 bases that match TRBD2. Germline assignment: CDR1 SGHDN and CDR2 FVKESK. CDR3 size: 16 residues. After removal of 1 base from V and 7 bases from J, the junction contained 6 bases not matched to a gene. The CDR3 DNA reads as TGTGCCAGCAGCCAAGCTTTGGCTAGCGGGGGGAATGAGCAGTTCTTC. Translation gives CASSQALASGGNEQFF.

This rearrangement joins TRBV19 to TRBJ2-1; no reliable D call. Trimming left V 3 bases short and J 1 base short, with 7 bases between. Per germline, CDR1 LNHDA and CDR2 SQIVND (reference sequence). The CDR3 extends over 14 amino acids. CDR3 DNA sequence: TGTGCCAGTAGTATCTCCCTATCCTACAATGAGCAGTTCTTC. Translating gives CASSISLSYNEQFF.

CDR3 DNA: TGTGCCAGCAGCTTAGATTCGCCGGGGCTAGCGGGAGTCTACGAGCAGTACTTC. The encoded protein is CASSLDSPGLAGVYEQYF. The chain is built from TRBV11-2 and TRBJ2-7, with TRBD2 identical over 10 bases. CDR3 length: 18 amino acids. Germline CDR1 and CDR2: SGHAT and FQNNGV. Germline trimming cut 0 bases from V and 3 bases from J; bases unmatched to any gene: 11.

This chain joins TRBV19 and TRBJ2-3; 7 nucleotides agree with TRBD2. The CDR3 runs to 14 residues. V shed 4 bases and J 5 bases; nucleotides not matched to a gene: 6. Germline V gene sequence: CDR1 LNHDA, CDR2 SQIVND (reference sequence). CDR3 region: CASSRSGGGDTQYF. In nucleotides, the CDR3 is TGTGCCAGTAGTAGGTCGGGGGGAGGAGATACGCAGTATTTT. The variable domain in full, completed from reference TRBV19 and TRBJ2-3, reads DGGITQSPKYLFRKEGQNVTLSCEQNLNHDAMYWYRQDPGQGLRLIYYSQIVNDFQKGDIAEGYSVSREKKESFPLTVTSAQKNPTAFYLCASSRSGGGDTQYFGPGTRLTVL.

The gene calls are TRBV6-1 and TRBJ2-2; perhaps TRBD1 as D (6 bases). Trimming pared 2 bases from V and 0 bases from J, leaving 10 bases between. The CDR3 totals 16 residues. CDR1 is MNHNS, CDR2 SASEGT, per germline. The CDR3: CASSERRGPNTGELFF. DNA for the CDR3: TGTGCCAGCAGTGAACGCAGGGGCCCGAACACCGGGGAGCTGTTTTTT.

DNA of the CDR3: TGTGCCTCCCAGGGACTTCCCTACTACGAGCAGTACTTC. Translation: CASQGLPYYEQYF. The rearrangement joins TRBV15 to TRBJ2-7; maybe TRBD2 (6 bases). V was cut by 11 bases and J by 3 bases, with 17 bases left in between. Germline-derived CDR1 and CDR2 are LNHNV and YYDKDF (reference sequence). The CDR3 spans 13 residues.

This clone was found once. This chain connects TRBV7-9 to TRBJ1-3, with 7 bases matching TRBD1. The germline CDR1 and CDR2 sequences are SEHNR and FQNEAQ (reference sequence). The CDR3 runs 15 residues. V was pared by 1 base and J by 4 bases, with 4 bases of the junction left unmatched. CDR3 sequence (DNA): TGTGCCAGCAGCTTAGAGGGGGCTTCGGGAAACACCATATATTTT. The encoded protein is CASSLEGASGNTIYF. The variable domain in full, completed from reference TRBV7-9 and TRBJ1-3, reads DTGVSQNPRHKITKRGQNVTFRCDPISEHNRLYWYRQTLGQGPEFLTYFQNEAQLEKSRLLSDRFSAERPKGSFSTLEIQRTEQGDSAMYLCASSLEGASGNTIYFGEGSWLTVV.

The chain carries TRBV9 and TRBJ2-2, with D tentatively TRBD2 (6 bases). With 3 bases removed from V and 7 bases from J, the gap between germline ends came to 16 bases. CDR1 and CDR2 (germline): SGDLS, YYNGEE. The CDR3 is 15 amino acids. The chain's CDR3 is CASSAIAVVDGELFF. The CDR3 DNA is TGTGCCAGCAGCGCCATAGCGGTCGTTGACGGGGAGCTGTTTTTT.

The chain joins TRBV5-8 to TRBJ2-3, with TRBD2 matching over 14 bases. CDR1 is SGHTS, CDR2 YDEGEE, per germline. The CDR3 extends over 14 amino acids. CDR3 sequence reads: CASRLAGGTDTQYF. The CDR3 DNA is TGTGCAAGTAGACTAGCGGGGGGGACAGATACGCAGTATTTT.

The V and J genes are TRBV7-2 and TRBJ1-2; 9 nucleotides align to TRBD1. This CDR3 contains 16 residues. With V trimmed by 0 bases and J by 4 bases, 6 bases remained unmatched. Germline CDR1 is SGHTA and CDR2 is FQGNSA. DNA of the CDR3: TGTGCCAGCAGCTTAGCGTTCGGGACAGGGTTCTATGGCTACACCTTC. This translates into CASSLAFGTGFYGYTF. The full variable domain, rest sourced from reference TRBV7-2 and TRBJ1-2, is GAGVSQSPSNKVTEKGKDVELRCDPISGHTALYWYRQSLGQGLEFLIYFQGNSAPDKSGLPSDRFSAERTGGSVSTLTIQRTQQEDSAVYLCASSLAFGTGFYGYTFGSGTRLTVV.

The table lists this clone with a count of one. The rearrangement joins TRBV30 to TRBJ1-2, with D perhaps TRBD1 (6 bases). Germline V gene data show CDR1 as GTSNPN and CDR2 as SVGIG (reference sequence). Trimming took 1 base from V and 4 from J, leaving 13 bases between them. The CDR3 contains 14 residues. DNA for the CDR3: TGTGCCTGGAGTGCTCCTGGCAGGGGCTATGGCTACACCTTC. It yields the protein CAWSAPGRGYGYTF.